This TCR beta chain was captured by sequencing in a study of tumor and adjacent non-tumor tissue in lung cancer. As regards this clonotype: A clone one base away is much larger, so this may be a read error.

RNA was extracted from bulk tissue without any cell sorting. This non-tumor lung sample came from over 3 cm beyond the tumor edge. V was clipped by 5 bases and J by 1 base; unmatched bases: 8. CDR3 length equals 16 residues. Three rounds of nested PCR, following a modified ARM-PCR protocol, produced the TCRbeta library. TCRdb fed the multiplex PCR reads into MiXCR, producing one record per CDR3 protein. Of some 80,000 distinct CDR3 sequences listed, around 80% are singletons. The TCR was taken from an older man with non-small cell lung cancer. Sequenced sample: distant non-tumor lung tissue. The chain has TRBV12-3 or TRBV12-4 and TRBJ1-5; 7 nucleotides line up with TRBD1. The CDR3 here is CASSLRQGVSNQPQHF. Written as DNA, the CDR3 is TGTGCCAGCAGTCTCAGGCAGGGGGTGAGCAATCAGCCCCAGCATTTT.